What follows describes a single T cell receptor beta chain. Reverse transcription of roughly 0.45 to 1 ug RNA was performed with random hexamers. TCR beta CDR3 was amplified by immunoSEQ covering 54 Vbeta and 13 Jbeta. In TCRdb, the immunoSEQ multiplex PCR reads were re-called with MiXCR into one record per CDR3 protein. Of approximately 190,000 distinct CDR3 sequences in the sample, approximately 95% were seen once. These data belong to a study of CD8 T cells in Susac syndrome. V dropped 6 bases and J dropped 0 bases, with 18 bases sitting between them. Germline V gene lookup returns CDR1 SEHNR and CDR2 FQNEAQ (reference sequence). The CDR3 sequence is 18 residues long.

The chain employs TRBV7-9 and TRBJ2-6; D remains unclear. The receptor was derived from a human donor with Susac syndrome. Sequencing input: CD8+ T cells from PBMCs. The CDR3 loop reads CASRPPWAEDSGANVLTF. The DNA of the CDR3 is TGTGCCAGCAGACCTCCTTGGGCGGAAGACTCTGGGGCCAACGTCCTGACTTTC.